The T cell receptor (beta chain) described here comes from a study of blood T cell repertoires in COVID-19 (TCRdb year 2020). About the investigation overall: The collaborator samples originated in the United States, Italy and Spain and spanned the acute and convalescent phases of COVID-19. Where available, HLA class I and class II types were obtained from metadata supplied by the sample provider rather than from assay-based typing. Sample metadata almost always included a de-identified subject ID, COVID-19 status, age in years and sex. The material from the prospective study consisted of cDNA or gDNA derived from T cells, B-cell-depleted T cells, or PBMCs. The repertoires were released in a freely available public database intended as a resource for research on the immune response to SARS-CoV-2. Deeply sampled blood TCRbeta repertoires from subjects exposed to, actively infected with, or recovered from COVID-19 were included in the dataset. Samples were obtained from the ongoing ImmuneRACE study (first 160 participants) and from about 1,300 subjects provided by 6 global collaborators.

TCRbeta CDR3 regions were amplified from genomic DNA by means of the immunoSEQ Assay, a bias-controlled multiplex PCR. As for how the authors treated the data: The number of nucleated cells in each sample was estimated by amplification of reference gene primers within the assay. Sequence reads were collapsed and filtered to measure the absolute abundance of every unique TCRbeta CDR3 rearrangement. Productive Simpson clonality was computed per sample as the square root of Simpson's diversity index over productive rearrangements. Drawn from immuneACCESS, this table holds only the in-frame rearrangements with V and J called that TCRdb kept. Clones are partly lost; checked studies trace under half to an unresolved V gene and leave the rest unexplained. V and J calls and clone size come straight from that table; D and trimming were deduced from the DNA. For this sample there are 200,000 to 250,000 clones; about four fifths appear just once. About 4.8% of the sample comes from the top ten.

Concerning this clone: The clone's antigen remains unknown. No base-level quality is on record; no much larger clone is a single base apart.

The CDR1 and CDR2 encoded by the germline V gene are MRHNA and SNTAGT. Clipping removes 4 bases from V and 2 bases from J, with 2 as the unmatched junction base count. Including cysteine and phenylalanine, the CDR3 has 14 amino acids. The retained sequence is limited to the CDR3, 42 bases, with the frame set at the first base. Enrolling through a virtual design, the prospective study's participants ranged in age from about 18 to 89 years and lived across 24 United States geographic areas. In the prospective study, cohorts were assigned on the basis of participant-reported clinical history obtained from a screening survey and a study questionnaire. A participant counted as exposed if, within 2 weeks of entering the study, that participant had been in contact with someone who had a PCR-confirmed or clinician-diagnosed COVID-19 case. In the prospective study, mobile phlebotomists collected whole blood, serum and a nasopharyngeal or oropharyngeal swab from each participant. Prospective study participants could optionally give additional blood draws and questionnaires over an approximately 2-month period. Prospective study blood samples were shipped either frozen or at room temperature before DNA extraction.

Study-wide conclusions, independent of this receptor: The quantity of clinical and demographic metadata differed by source and by participant and was supplied without curation.

The source of this sequence is a woman between 50 and 59 years old who had been exposed to COVID-19. Recombination joined TRBV6-4 with TRBJ2-1; 7 junctional bases match TRBD2. The source material was PBMCs or T cells enriched from blood (not recorded which). For the CDR3, the sequence is CASSASGAYNEQFF. The nucleotide sequence is given as TGTGCCAGCAGTGCCAGCGGGGCCTACAATGAGCAGTTCTTC.